This TCR beta chain is from a study of T cells expressing NK-cell markers. Study context: Serological testing identified most of the eight sequenced donors as HCMV-seropositive and one as seronegative. Whole-study results and caveats: Leadership of the CD3+CD56-NKG2C+ fraction also belonged to these clonotypes in several donors.

No DNA is given; TCRdb re-called the 5' RACE reads and lists each CDR3 protein once. The sample data list 550,000 to 600,000 distinct CDR3 sequences. Germline V gene sequence: CDR1 SQVTM, CDR2 ANQGSEA. CDR3 length: 13 residues. About this clonotype itself: Its specificity is unknown.

This chain joins TRBV29-1 and TRBJ2-3; as DNA is missing, the TRBD2 call by TCRdb cannot be tested. Sample: blood T cells: a sorted CD56 or NKG2C T cell subset, CD4+ or CD8+ T cells, or bulk PBMC T cells (not recorded which). This TCR came from a man between 18 and 29 years old in good health. The CDR3 spells CSVVGRTTDTQYF.